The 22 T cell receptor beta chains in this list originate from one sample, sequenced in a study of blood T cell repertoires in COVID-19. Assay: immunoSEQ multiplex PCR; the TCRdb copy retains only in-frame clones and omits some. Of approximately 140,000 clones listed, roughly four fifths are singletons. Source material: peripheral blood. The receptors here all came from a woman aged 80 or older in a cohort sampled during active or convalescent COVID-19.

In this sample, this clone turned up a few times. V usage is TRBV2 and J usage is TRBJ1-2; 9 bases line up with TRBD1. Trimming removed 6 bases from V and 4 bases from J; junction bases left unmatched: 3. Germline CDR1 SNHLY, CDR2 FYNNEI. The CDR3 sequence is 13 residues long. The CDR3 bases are TGTGCCAGCAGCGGGACAGGGTTCTATGGCTACACCTTC. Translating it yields CASSGTGFYGYTF.

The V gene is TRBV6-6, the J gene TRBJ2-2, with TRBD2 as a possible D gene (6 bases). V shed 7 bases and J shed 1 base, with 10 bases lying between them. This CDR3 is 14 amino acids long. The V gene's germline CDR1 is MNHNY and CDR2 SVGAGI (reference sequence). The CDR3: CASIRDWNTGELFF. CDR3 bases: TGTGCCAGCATTAGGGACTGGAACACCGGGGAGCTGTTTTTT.

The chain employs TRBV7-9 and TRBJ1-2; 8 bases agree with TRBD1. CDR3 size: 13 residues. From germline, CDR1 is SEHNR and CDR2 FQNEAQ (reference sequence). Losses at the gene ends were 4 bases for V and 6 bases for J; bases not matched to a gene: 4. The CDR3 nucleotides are TGTGCCAGCAGCTATGGGACAGGAAATGGCTACACCTTC. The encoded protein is CASSYGTGNGYTF. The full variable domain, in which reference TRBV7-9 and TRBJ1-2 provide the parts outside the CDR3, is DTGVSQNPRHKITKRGQNVTFRCDPISEHNRLYWYRQTLGQGPEFLTYFQNEAQLEKSRLLSDRFSAERPKGSFSTLEIQRTEQGDSAMYLCASSYGTGNGYTFGSGTRLTVV.

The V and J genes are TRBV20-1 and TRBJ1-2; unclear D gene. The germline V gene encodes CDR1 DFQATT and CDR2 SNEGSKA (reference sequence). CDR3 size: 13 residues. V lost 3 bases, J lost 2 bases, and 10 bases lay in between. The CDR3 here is CSASLPENYGYTF. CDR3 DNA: TGCAGTGCTAGTTTACCGGAGAACTATGGCTACACCTTC.

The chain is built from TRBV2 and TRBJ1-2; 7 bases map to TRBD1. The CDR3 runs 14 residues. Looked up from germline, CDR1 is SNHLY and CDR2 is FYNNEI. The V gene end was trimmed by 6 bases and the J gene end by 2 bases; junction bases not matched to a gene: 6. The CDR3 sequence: CASRATGANYGYTF. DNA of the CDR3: TGTGCCAGCAGGGCTACAGGGGCGAACTATGGCTACACCTTC. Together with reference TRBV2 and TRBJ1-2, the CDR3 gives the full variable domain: EPEVTQTPSHQVTQMGQEVILRCVPISNHLYFYWYRQILGQKVEFLVSFYNNEISEKSEIFDDQFSVERPDGSNFTLKIRSTKLEDSAMYFCASRATGANYGYTFGSGTRLTVV.

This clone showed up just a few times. CDR3 loop: CASSQSRGEKLFF. DNA of the CDR3: TGCGCCAGCAGCCAATCTAGGGGTGAAAAACTGTTTTTT. The chain recombines TRBV4-3 with TRBJ1-4; tentative D call: TRBD1 (5 bases). Trimming pared 2 bases from V and 7 bases from J, leaving 8 bases between. The CDR3 loop spans 13 amino acids. Per germline, CDR1 LGHNA and CDR2 YSLEER.

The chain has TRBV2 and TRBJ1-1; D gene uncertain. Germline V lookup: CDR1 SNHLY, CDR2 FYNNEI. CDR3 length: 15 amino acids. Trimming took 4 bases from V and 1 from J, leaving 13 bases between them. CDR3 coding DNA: TGTGCCAGCAGTGTGCGGGGATTAACGAACACTGAAGCTTTCTTT. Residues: CASSVRGLTNTEAFF. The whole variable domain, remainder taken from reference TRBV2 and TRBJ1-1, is EPEVTQTPSHQVTQMGQEVILRCVPISNHLYFYWYRQILGQKVEFLVSFYNNEISEKSEIFDDQFSVERPDGSNFTLKIRSTKLEDSAMYFCASSVRGLTNTEAFFGQGTRLTVV.

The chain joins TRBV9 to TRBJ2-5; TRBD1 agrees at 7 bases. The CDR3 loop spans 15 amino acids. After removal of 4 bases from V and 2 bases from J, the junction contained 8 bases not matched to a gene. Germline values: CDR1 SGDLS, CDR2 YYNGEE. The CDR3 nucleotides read TGTGCCAGCAGCTCCCTCCCGGGACAGCAAGAGACCCAGTACTTC. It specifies CASSSLPGQQETQYF.

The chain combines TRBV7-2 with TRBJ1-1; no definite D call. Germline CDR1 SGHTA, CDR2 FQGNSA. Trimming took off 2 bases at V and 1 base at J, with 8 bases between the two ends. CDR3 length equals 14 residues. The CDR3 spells CASSLNPGNTEAFF. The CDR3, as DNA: TGTGCCAGCAGCTTAAATCCGGGGAACACTGAAGCTTTCTTT. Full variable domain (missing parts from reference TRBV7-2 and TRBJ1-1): GAGVSQSPSNKVTEKGKDVELRCDPISGHTALYWYRQSLGQGLEFLIYFQGNSAPDKSGLPSDRFSAERTGGSVSTLTIQRTQQEDSAVYLCASSLNPGNTEAFFGQGTRLTVV.

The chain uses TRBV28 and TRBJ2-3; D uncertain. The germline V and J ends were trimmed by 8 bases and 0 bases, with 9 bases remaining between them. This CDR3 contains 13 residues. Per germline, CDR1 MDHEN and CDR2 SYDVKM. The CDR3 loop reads CASETRSTDTQYF. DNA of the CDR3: TGTGCCAGCGAAACTCGGAGCACAGATACGCAGTATTTT.

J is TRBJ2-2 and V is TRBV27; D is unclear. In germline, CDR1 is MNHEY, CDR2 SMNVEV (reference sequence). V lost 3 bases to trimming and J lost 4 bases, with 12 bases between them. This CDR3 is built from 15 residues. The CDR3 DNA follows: TGTGCCAGCAGTTTGACTCGCCTGGGCACCGGGGAGCTGTTTTTT. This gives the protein CASSLTRLGTGELFF.

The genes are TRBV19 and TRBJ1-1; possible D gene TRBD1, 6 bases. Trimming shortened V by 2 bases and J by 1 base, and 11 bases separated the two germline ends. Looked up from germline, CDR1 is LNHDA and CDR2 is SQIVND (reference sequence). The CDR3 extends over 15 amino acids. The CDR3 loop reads CASSIPDSRNTEAFF. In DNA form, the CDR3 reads TGTGCCAGTAGTATACCGGACAGCCGGAACACTGAAGCTTTCTTT.

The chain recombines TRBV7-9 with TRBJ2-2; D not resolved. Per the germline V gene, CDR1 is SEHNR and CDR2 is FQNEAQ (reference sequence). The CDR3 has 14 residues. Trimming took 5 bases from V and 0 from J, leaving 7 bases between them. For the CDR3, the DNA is TGTGCCAGCAGCCACAGACCGAACACCGGGGAGCTGTTTTTT. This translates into CASSHRPNTGELFF.

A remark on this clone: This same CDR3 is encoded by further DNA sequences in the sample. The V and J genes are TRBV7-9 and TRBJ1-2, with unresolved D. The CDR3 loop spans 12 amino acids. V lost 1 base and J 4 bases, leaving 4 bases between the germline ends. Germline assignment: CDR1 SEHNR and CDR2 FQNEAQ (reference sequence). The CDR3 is CASSLGSYGYTF. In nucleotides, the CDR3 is TGTGCCAGCAGCTTAGGGAGCTATGGCTACACCTTC.

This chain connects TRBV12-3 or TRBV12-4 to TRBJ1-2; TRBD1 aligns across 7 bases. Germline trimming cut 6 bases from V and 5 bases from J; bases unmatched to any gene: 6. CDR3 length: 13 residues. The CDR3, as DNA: TGTGCCAGCAGCTCAGGGACAGCTTATGGCTACACCTTC. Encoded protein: CASSSGTAYGYTF.

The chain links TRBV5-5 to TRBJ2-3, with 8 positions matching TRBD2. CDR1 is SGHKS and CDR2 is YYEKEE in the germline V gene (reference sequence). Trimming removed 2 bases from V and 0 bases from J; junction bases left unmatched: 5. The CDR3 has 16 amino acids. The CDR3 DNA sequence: TGTGCCAGCAGCTTATTAGCGGGGTCTAGCACAGATACGCAGTATTTT. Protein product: CASSLLAGSSTDTQYF.

CDR3 loop: CASTGTGTYEQYF. CDR3 coding DNA: TGTGCCAGCACCGGGACAGGGACGTACGAGCAGTACTTC. The chain is built from TRBV27 and TRBJ2-7, with 9 bases aligning to TRBD1. CDR1 is MNHEY, CDR2 SMNVEV, per germline (reference sequence). The V segment lost 7 bases and the J segment 4 bases; nucleotides outside the gene matches: 5. This CDR3 contains 13 residues.

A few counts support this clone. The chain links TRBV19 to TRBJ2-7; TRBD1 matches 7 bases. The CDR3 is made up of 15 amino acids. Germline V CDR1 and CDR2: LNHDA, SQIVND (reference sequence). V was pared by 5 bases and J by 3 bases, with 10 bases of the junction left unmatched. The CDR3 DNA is TGTGCCAGTAGTGCAAAGACAGGGCCTTTCTACGAGCAGTACTTC. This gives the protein CASSAKTGPFYEQYF. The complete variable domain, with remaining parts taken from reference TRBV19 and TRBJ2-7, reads DGGITQSPKYLFRKEGQNVTLSCEQNLNHDAMYWYRQDPGQGLRLIYYSQIVNDFQKGDIAEGYSVSREKKESFPLTVTSAQKNPTAFYLCASSAKTGPFYEQYFGPGTRLTVT.

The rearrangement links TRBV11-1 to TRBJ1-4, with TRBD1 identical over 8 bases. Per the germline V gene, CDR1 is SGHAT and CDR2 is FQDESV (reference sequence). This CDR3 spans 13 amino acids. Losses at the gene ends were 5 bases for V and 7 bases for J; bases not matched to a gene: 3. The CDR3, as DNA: TGTGCCAGCAGCGACAGGGGATCTGAAAAACTGTTTTTT. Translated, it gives CASSDRGSEKLFF. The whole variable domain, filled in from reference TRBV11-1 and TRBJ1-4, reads EAEVAQSPRYKITEKSQAVAFWCDPISGHATLYWYRQILGQGPELLVQFQDESVVDDSQLPKDRFSAERLKGVDSTLKIQPAELGDSAMYLCASSDRGSEKLFFGSGTQLSVL.

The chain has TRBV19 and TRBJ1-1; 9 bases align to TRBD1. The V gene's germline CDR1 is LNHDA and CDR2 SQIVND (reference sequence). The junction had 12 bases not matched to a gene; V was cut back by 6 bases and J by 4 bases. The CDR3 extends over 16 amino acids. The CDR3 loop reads CASRHRTGAGGTEAFF. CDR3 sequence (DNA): TGTGCCAGTAGACACAGGACAGGGGCCGGGGGCACTGAAGCTTTCTTT.

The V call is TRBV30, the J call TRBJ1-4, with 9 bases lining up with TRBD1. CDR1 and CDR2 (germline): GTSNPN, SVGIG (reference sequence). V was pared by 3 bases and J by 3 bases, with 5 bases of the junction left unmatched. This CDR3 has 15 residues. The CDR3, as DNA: TGTGCCTGGAGGGCCGGACAGGGGCCTAATGAAAAACTGTTTTTT. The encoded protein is CAWRAGQGPNEKLFF. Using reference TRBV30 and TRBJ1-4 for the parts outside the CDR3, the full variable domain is SQTIHQWPATLVQPVGSPLSLECTVEGTSNPNLYWYRQAAGRGLQLLFYSVGIGQISSEVPQNLSASRPQDRQFILSSKKLLLSDSGFYLCAWRAGQGPNEKLFFGSGTQLSVL.

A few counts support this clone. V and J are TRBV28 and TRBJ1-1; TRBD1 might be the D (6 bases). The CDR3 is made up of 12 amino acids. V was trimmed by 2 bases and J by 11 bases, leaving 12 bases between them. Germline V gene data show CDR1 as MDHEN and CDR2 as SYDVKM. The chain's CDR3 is CASSLATGFAFF. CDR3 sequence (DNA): TGTGCCAGCAGTTTAGCAACAGGGTTCGCTTTCTTT.